The next 21 T cell receptor beta chains were all read from a single sample in a study of control samples from healthy donors and cancer patients. Clones were sequenced by immunoSEQ multiplex PCR, and TCRdb holds only the in-frame ones, with some missing. In the table there are about 160,000 clones, approximately 96% of which are singletons. Input material: blood. The receptors originated from a woman in her twenties or thirties in good health.

The V and J genes are TRBV5-4 and TRBJ1-1, with 7 bases that match TRBD1. The CDR3 runs 16 residues. V shed 5 bases and J 0 bases; nucleotides not matched to a gene: 10. Germline lookup yields CDR1 SGHNT and CDR2 YYREEE (reference sequence). CDR3 nucleotide sequence: TGTGCCAGCAGAATGGGACAGCTGGCTATGAACACTGAAGCTTTCTTT. This translates into CASRMGQLAMNTEAFF.

The genes are TRBV12-3 or TRBV12-4 and TRBJ1-1; 7 bases line up with TRBD1. The ends lost 6 bases at V and 6 bases at J; junction bases unmatched: 7. The CDR3 is 13 residues long. The CDR3 region has the DNA TGTGCCAGCAGGCCAGGGACAGCCCCTGAAGCTTTCTTT. Its protein product is CASRPGTAPEAFF.

V and J are TRBV11-2 and TRBJ2-5; a weak D match, TRBD2 (6 bases). Germline values: CDR1 SGHAT, CDR2 FQNNGV. The CDR3 covers 15 residues. V was shortened by 3 bases and J by 0 bases, with 11 bases between the two germline ends. This chain's CDR3 is CASSFRGEDQETQYF. The CDR3 coding sequence is TGTGCCAGCAGCTTTCGCGGGGAAGACCAAGAGACCCAGTACTTC.

The DNA of the CDR3 is TGTGCCAGCAGCACCCGGTTGGGACTAGCGGGGATATACGAGCAGTACTTC. Amino acid sequence: CASSTRLGLAGIYEQYF. V usage is TRBV11-2 and J usage is TRBJ2-7; TRBD2 agrees at 13 bases. The germline V gene has CDR1 SGHAT and CDR2 FQNNGV. V trimming: 5 bases; J trimming: 4 bases; junction bases outside the gene matches: 11. The CDR3 has 17 residues.

The rearrangement uses TRBV18 and TRBJ2-1, with a weak D call TRBD2 (5 bases). The CDR3 is 14 amino acids. V shed 2 bases and J shed 5 bases, with 10 bases lying between them. Germline lookup yields CDR1 KGHSH and CDR2 LQKENI. The CDR3 nucleotides read TGTGCCAGCTCACCATTTCGGGATCACAATGAGCAGTTCTTC. Protein product: CASSPFRDHNEQFF.

The genes are TRBV18 and TRBJ2-7; D not resolved. The CDR3 covers 16 residues. CDR1 and CDR2 (germline): KGHSH, LQKENI. V was pared by 0 bases and J by 0 bases, with 12 bases between. In nucleotides, the CDR3 is TGTGCCAGCTCACCACCGGGCGGCAGGAGCTCCTACGAGCAGTACTTC. This translates into CASSPPGGRSSYEQYF.

The chain carries TRBV27 and TRBJ1-6; no reliable D call. V shed 3 bases and J shed 1 base, with 13 bases lying between them. The CDR3 is 17 amino acids. The germline V gene encodes CDR1 MNHEY and CDR2 SMNVEV (reference sequence). The CDR3 sequence is CASSLGVRLSYNSPLHF. The CDR3 DNA follows: TGTGCCAGCAGTTTGGGCGTACGGCTGTCCTATAATTCACCCCTCCACTTT.

The chain has TRBV5-1 and TRBJ2-7; D gene uncertain. V shed 0 bases and J shed 2 bases, with 6 bases lying between them. CDR1 is SGHRS, CDR2 YFSETQ, per germline. The CDR3 totals 13 residues. DNA for the CDR3: TGCGCCAGCAGCTTGGGCACCACCTACGAGCAGTACTTC. This encodes CASSLGTTYEQYF.

This sequence joins TRBV29-1 and TRBJ1-2, with 7 bases lining up with TRBD1. Germline CDR1 SQVTM, CDR2 ANQGSEA. The CDR3 is 16 amino acids. V lost 3 bases, J lost 0 bases, and 10 bases stayed unmatched. The CDR3 DNA is TGCAGCGTTGACCGGGACAGCATGGGCGCTAACTATGGCTACACCTTC. Translation: CSVDRDSMGANYGYTF.

This chain joins TRBV5-6 and TRBJ1-1; D not certain. CDR1 and CDR2 from the germline V gene are SGHDT and YYEEEE. The germline V and J ends were trimmed by 4 bases and 0 bases, with 7 bases remaining between them. This CDR3 is built from 13 residues. The CDR3 DNA sequence: TGTGCCAGCAGCGGACGAATGAACACTGAAGCTTTCTTT. Amino acids: CASSGRMNTEAFF. Using reference TRBV5-6 and TRBJ1-1 for the parts outside the CDR3, the full variable domain is DAGVTQSPTHLIKTRGQQVTLRCSPKSGHDTVSWYQQALGQGPQFIFQYYEEEERQRGNFPDRFSGHQFPNYSSELNVNALLLGDSALYLCASSGRMNTEAFFGQGTRLTVV.

The chain combines TRBV30 with TRBJ2-7, with 14 bases fitting TRBD2. J gave up 6 bases and V 8 bases, and 3 bases lay outside the gene matches. Germline CDR1 and CDR2: GTSNPN and SVGIG (reference sequence). This CDR3 comprises 12 residues. Here the CDR3 reads CAGGLAGVEQYF. CDR3 in DNA: TGTGCCGGGGGACTAGCGGGGGTCGAGCAGTACTTC.

This chain joins TRBV28 and TRBJ2-7, with TRBD1 identical over 11 bases. J lost 3 bases, V lost 3 bases, and 1 base had no gene match. The CDR3 is made up of 14 amino acids. Germline-derived CDR1 and CDR2 are MDHEN and SYDVKM. For the CDR3, the DNA is TGTGCCAGCAGTTTGGGGACAGGGGGCTACGAGCAGTACTTC. Translation: CASSLGTGGYEQYF.

This rearrangement joins TRBV25-1 to TRBJ1-5; D is uncertain. Trimming shortened V by 1 base and J by 5 bases, and 15 bases separated the two germline ends. The CDR3 loop spans 16 amino acids. The germline CDR1 and CDR2 sequences are MGHDK and SYGVNS. The CDR3 nucleotides read TGTGCCAGCAGTGAATGGGCGTGGGCAGGAGATCAGCCCCAGCATTTT. Amino acids: CASSEWAWAGDQPQHF.

The gene calls are TRBV3-1 (or the pseudogene TRBV3-2) and TRBJ1-6, with TRBD1 matching 7 bases. This CDR3 comprises 16 residues. Germline CDR1 and CDR2: LGHDT and YNNKEL (reference sequence). Trimming cost V 5 bases and J 4 bases; bases outside gene matches: 8. The CDR3 region is CASSSGWTGYNSPLHF. The CDR3 DNA sequence: TGTGCCAGCAGCTCCGGTTGGACAGGTTATAATTCACCCCTCCACTTT.

The CDR3 loop is CASSSVGQDTDTQYF. The CDR3 DNA reads as TGTGCCAGCAGCTCTGTGGGACAGGACACAGATACGCAGTATTTT. The chain joins TRBV5-5 to TRBJ2-3; TRBD1 aligns across 8 bases. The CDR3 is 15 amino acids. The V segment lost 3 bases and the J segment 2 bases; nucleotides outside the gene matches: 5. Germline assignment: CDR1 SGHKS and CDR2 YYEKEE (reference sequence).

The chain links TRBV9 to TRBJ2-1; 9 positions agree with TRBD1. Germline CDR1 reads SGDLS; CDR2 reads YYNGEE. CDR3 length: 15 amino acids. J gave up 9 bases and V 4 bases, and 11 bases lay outside the gene matches. The CDR3 DNA follows: TGTGCCAGCAGCCAAAACGGACAGGGGTTTGGTGAGCAGTTCTTC. Protein sequence: CASSQNGQGFGEQFF.

The chain employs TRBV5-4 and TRBJ2-7; either TRBD1 or TRBD2 may supply D (6 bases each). V was cut by 4 bases and J by 6 bases, with 20 bases left in between. Germline-derived CDR1 and CDR2 are SGHNT and YYREEE (reference sequence). The CDR3 is 15 residues long. Here the CDR3 DNA reads TGTGCCAGCAGCCCCCCACACCCGGGGGCGGTCGAGCAGTACTTC. Translated, it gives CASSPPHPGAVEQYF.

V gene TRBV9 combines with J gene TRBJ2-1, with TRBD1 identical over 9 bases. The germline V gene encodes CDR1 SGDLS and CDR2 YYNGEE. This CDR3 spans 15 amino acids. With V trimmed by 2 bases and J by 9 bases, 9 bases remained unmatched. The CDR3 nucleotides are TGTGCCAGCAGCGTTCGGGACAGGGAAGGGTCTGAGCAGTTCTTC. This sequence encodes CASSVRDREGSEQFF. Complete variable domain (other parts from reference TRBV9 and TRBJ2-1): DSGVTQTPKHLITATGQRVTLRCSPRSGDLSVYWYQQSLDQGLQFLIQYYNGEERAKGNILERFSAQQFPDLHSELNLSSLELGDSALYFCASSVRDREGSEQFFGPGTRLTVL.

This chain uses TRBV30 with TRBJ2-7, with D perhaps matching TRBD1 (6 bases). CDR1 is GTSNPN and CDR2 is SVGIG in the germline V gene (reference sequence). V was cut by 0 bases and J by 7 bases, with 13 bases left in between. CDR3 size: 13 residues. The DNA of the CDR3 is TGTGCCTGGAGTGTCCAGGGGCAGCGGGAGCAGTACTTC. It specifies CAWSVQGQREQYF.

This clone was detected once. The chain couples TRBV4-1 to TRBJ1-5, with TRBD1 as a possible D gene (5 bases). V was cut by 5 bases and J by 9 bases, with 20 bases left in between. CDR1 and CDR2 from the germline V gene are MGHRA and YSYEKL. CDR3 size: 15 residues. The CDR3 sequence: CASSALDSGTLPQHF. The CDR3, as DNA: TGCGCCAGCAGCGCCCTCGACAGTGGCACGCTGCCCCAGCATTTT.

The chain is built from TRBV28 and TRBJ2-3; the match to TRBD1 covers 11 bases. The ends lost 4 bases at V and 4 bases at J; junction bases unmatched: 1. Germline V gene sequence: CDR1 MDHEN, CDR2 SYDVKM. CDR3 length: 14 residues. In DNA, the CDR3 is TGTGCCAGCAGTTCGGGACAGGGGGCAGATACGCAGTATTTT. Translated, it gives CASSSGQGADTQYF.